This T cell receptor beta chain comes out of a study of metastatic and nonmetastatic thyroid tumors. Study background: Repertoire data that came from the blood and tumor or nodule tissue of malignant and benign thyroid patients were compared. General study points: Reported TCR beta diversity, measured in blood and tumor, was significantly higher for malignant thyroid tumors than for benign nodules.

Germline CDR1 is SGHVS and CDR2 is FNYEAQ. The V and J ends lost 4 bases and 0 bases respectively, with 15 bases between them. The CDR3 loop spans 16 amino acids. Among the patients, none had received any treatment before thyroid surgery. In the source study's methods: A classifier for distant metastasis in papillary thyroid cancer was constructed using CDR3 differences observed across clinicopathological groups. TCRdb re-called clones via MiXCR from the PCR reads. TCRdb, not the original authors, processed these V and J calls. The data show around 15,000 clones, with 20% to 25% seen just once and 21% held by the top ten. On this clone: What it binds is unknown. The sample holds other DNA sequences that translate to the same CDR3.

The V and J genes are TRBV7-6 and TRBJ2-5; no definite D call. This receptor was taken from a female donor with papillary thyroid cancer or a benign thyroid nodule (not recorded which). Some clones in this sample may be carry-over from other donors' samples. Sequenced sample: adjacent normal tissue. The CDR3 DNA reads TGTGCCAGCAGCTCCAGACCGGACGCTCACCAAGAGACCCAGTACTTC. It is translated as CASSSRPDAHQETQYF. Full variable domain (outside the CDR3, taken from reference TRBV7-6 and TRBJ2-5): GAGVSQSPRYKVTKRGQDVALRCDPISGHVSLYWYRQALGQGPEFLTYFNYEAQQDKSGLPNDRFSAERPEGSISTLTIQRTEQRDSAMYRCASSSRPDAHQETQYFGPGTRLLVL.